This T cell receptor (beta chain) was identified during a study of blood T cell repertoires in COVID-19. On the study more broadly: Acute and convalescent COVID-19 specimens originated in the United States, Italy and Spain.

Under the authors' procedure: Quantification of nucleated cells was approximated via reference gene primer amplification. Clones were sequenced by immunoSEQ multiplex PCR, and TCRdb holds only the in-frame ones, with some missing. The D gene and trimming were derived from the DNA, and the V and J assignments and clone size from that table. The profile shows about 400,000 clones, around 89% of them singletons. As concerns this clone: At one end the junction does not follow the germline gene, possibly because of a read error.

In germline, CDR1 is SGHNT, CDR2 YYREEE (reference sequence). The CDR3 loop spans 15 amino acids. The sample consisted of peripheral blood. The sequence derives from a woman in her 30s with acute or convalescent COVID-19. The rearrangement uses TRBV5-4 and TRBJ2-1; tentatively, D is TRBD1 (5 bases). The CDR3 region has the DNA TGTGCCAGCACCTTGGCAGGGCCTCCATCGAATGAGCAGTTCTTC. Protein product: CASTLAGPPSNEQFF.